The sequence of this T cell receptor (beta chain) was determined in a study of read filtering for tumor transcriptome and immune sequencing. Study as a whole: RNA-seq yielded only about 85 to 1273 TCR reads, IR-seq about 4 to 10.27 million.

From roughly 390 ng of RNA, a library with molecular barcoded alpha/delta and beta/gamma adaptors was made. TCRdb re-derived calls from the reads in MiXCR, one entry per CDR3 protein. Among about 5,800 distinct CDR3 sequences listed, 21% were seen once. The length of the CDR3 is 13 residues. The junction had 5 bases not matched to a gene; V was cut back by 6 bases and J by 6 bases. Germline V lookup: CDR1 SGHAT, CDR2 FQNNGV. This clonotype was recorded many times. What it recognizes is unknown. Whole-study findings and limits: Single-read clonotypes: roughly 82% of IR-seq clonotypes (about 4% of reads), 74.6% of RNA-seq clonotypes (less than 50% of reads).

The chain carries TRBV11-2 and TRBJ2-5; 9 bases fit TRBD1. The specimen was a population of CD138-negative cells sorted from bone marrow. The TCR was taken from a donor at least 40 years old with multiple myeloma. CDR3 nucleotide sequence: TGTGCCAGCAGTGGGACAGGGCTAAAGACCCAGTACTTC. Translated, it gives CASSGTGLKTQYF.